The 10 T cell receptor beta chains below come from one sample, sequenced in a study of CD8 T cell repertoires and HIV-1 epitope variants. No antigen is known for these receptors. Clones were read by immunoSEQ multiplex PCR, and TCRdb kept only the in-frame ones, dropping some. This table has about 4,800 clones, about 66% appearing once. The sequencing sample was made of cultured CD8+ T cells derived from PBMCs. The receptors here all came from a male donor with HIV.

The chain combines TRBV28 with TRBJ2-7, with 7 nucleotides matching TRBD1. Germline CDR1 and CDR2: MDHEN and SYDVKM. The CDR3 covers 17 residues. The J segment lost 3 bases and the V segment lost 5 bases, leaving 16 bases of the junction unmatched. CDR3 sequence: CASSRRQGGWPGYEQYF. As DNA, the CDR3 is TGTGCCAGCAGTCGTCGACAGGGTGGTTGGCCGGGCTACGAGCAGTACTTC.

The V and J genes are TRBV14 and TRBJ2-1; 16 nucleotides line up with TRBD2. The V gene end was trimmed by 5 bases and the J gene end by 7 bases; junction bases not matched to a gene: 11. Germline CDR1 reads SGHDN; CDR2 reads FVKESK. The CDR3 has 18 amino acids. The CDR3 nucleotides read TGTGCCAGCAGCTCGGGACTAGCGGGGGGGCCGCGGGGAAATGAGCAGTTCTTC. This sequence encodes CASSSGLAGGPRGNEQFF.

This sequence joins TRBV27 and TRBJ1-6; D remains unclear. The CDR3 is made up of 13 amino acids. The V gene's germline CDR1 is MNHEY and CDR2 SMNVEV (reference sequence). Deletions cut 3 bases from V and 6 bases from J, with 6 bases between. This CDR3 is CASSLAVNSPLHF. The DNA for the CDR3 is TGTGCCAGCAGTTTGGCAGTTAATTCACCCCTCCACTTT.

The chain is built from TRBV7-9 and TRBJ2-1; 11 bases fit TRBD2. V lost 0 bases and J lost 9; bases outside the gene matches: 10. CDR3 length: 17 residues. Germline V gives CDR1 SEHNR, CDR2 FQNEAQ (reference sequence). CDR3 bases: TGTGCCAGCAGCTTAGCACTAGCGGGAGACTGGTTGGGTGAGCAGTTCTTC. Translated, it gives CASSLALAGDWLGEQFF.

J is TRBJ1-1 and V is TRBV10-3; the D gene is possibly TRBD1 (5 bases). V lost 0 bases to trimming and J lost 0 bases, with 20 bases between them. The CDR3 has 19 residues. The germline V gene has CDR1 ENHRY and CDR2 SYGVKD. The CDR3 DNA reads TGTGCCATCAGTGAGTCAGGACCTGGGGAGGGGCGGATGAACACTGAAGCTTTCTTT. Its protein is CAISESGPGEGRMNTEAFF.

By share, this clone counts as medium-sized. The genes are TRBV27 and TRBJ1-1; possible D gene TRBD1, 5 bases. Germline assignment: CDR1 MNHEY and CDR2 SMNVEV (reference sequence). This CDR3 has 13 amino acids. Trimming removed 2 bases at V and 5 bases at J, with 9 bases between. The CDR3 bases are TGTGCCAGCAGTTTAGGGGGAGGGACTGAAGCTTTCTTT. It codes for CASSLGGGTEAFF.

This rearrangement joins TRBV7-8 to TRBJ2-7; 7 bases line up with TRBD1. Germline values: CDR1 SGHVS, CDR2 FQNEAQ. This CDR3 contains 14 residues. The ends lost 7 bases at V and 2 bases at J; junction bases unmatched: 8. The CDR3 DNA reads as TGTGCCAGCAAGGGCGGGCAGGGGGCCTACGAGCAGTACTTC. Amino acids: CASKGGQGAYEQYF.

This sequence joins TRBV19 and TRBJ2-1; no clear D gene. The V gene's germline CDR1 is LNHDA and CDR2 SQIVND (reference sequence). The V end lost 7 bases, the J end lost 5 bases, and 15 bases lay between the germline ends. The length of the CDR3 is 14 residues. CDR3: CASTPKMADNEQFF. CDR3 DNA: TGTGCCAGTACCCCCAAGATGGCTGACAATGAGCAGTTCTTC.

This clone occurred once. This sequence joins TRBV4-1 and TRBJ2-1; the D is unclear. CDR3 size: 18 residues. Trimming removed 0 bases from V and 4 bases from J, with 19 bases in between. Germline CDR1 and CDR2: MGHRA and YSYEKL. The CDR3 sequence is CASSQDFPTERIYNEQFF. CDR3 coding DNA: TGCGCCAGCAGCCAAGACTTTCCGACCGAAAGAATTTACAATGAGCAGTTCTTC.

The V gene is TRBV11-2, the J gene TRBJ2-5; the D is unclear. Germline V gene lookup returns CDR1 SGHAT and CDR2 FQNNGV. The CDR3 is 13 amino acids. The ends were cut back, 3 bases at V and 5 bases at J, with 10 bases in the middle. CDR3 loop: CASSFPNFETQYF. CDR3 bases: TGTGCCAGCAGCTTCCCAAACTTCGAGACCCAGTACTTC.